This T cell receptor (beta chain) was recorded in a study of blood T cell repertoires in COVID-19. Produced via immunoSEQ multiplex PCR; TCRdb's table is partial and in-frame only. The table shows some 370,000 clones, with around 83% occurring only once. Donors in Cohort 3 who had recovered were those with two negative PCRs, healthcare professional clearance, or resolution of their symptoms. The CDR3 sequence is 11 residues long. V shed 10 bases and J shed 4 bases, with 10 bases lying between them. Per germline, CDR1 MNHEY and CDR2 SVGAGI. The sequencing input was PBMCs or T cells enriched from blood (not recorded which). The sequence derives from a woman aged 50 to 60 who had recovered from COVID-19. The V call is TRBV6-5, the J call TRBJ1-2; D not certain. The CDR3 DNA sequence: TGTGCCACCCAGAGAGGCTATGGCTACACCTTC. Encoded protein: CATQRGYGYTF.